This T cell receptor (beta chain) came from a study of blood T cell repertoires in COVID-19. Across the study: Sources were T cells, B-cell-depleted T cells, or PBMCs; the material itself was cDNA or gDNA.

The study recruited people aged roughly 18 to 95 years across about two dozen US areas. Cohort assignment relied on participant-reported clinical history. Symptom resolution, clearance, or two negative PCRs marked the recovered donors of Cohort 3. The J segment lost 6 bases and the V segment lost 0 bases, leaving 8 bases of the junction unmatched. The germline CDR1 and CDR2 sequences are LNHDA and SQIVND (reference sequence). This CDR3 has 17 residues. The method was immunoSEQ multiplex PCR; TCRdb's version includes in-frame clones alone and lacks a portion of them. This table holds around 250,000 clones, approximately 90% found once.

This sequence originates from a woman under 40 who had recovered from COVID-19. The sequenced material came from PBMCs or T cells enriched from blood (not recorded which). This rearrangement joins TRBV19 to TRBJ2-1; 10 bases map to TRBD2. CDR3 in amino acids: CASSIDLGLAAFNEQFF. For the CDR3, the DNA is TGTGCCAGTAGTATAGATCTCGGACTAGCGGCTTTCAATGAGCAGTTCTTC.